The 20 T cell receptor beta chains presented below share a single source sample, sequenced in a study of control samples from healthy donors and cancer patients. TCRdb's copy holds only in-frame clones and misses some; the assay was immunoSEQ multiplex PCR. Here the sample spans 150,000 to 160,000 clones, around 96% being singletons. The sample comprised blood. All receptors derive from a middle-aged man in good health.

V is TRBV4-1 and J is TRBJ1-1; 10 nucleotides agree with TRBD1. The CDR3 runs 18 residues. J gave up 4 bases and V 2 bases, and 13 bases lay outside the gene matches. The germline V gene has CDR1 MGHRA and CDR2 YSYEKL. The CDR3 region has the DNA TGCGCCAGCAGCCAAATGACAGGGGGCGTTCTGATCGGCACTGAAGCTTTCTTT. Translated: CASSQMTGGVLIGTEAFF.

J is TRBJ1-6 and V is TRBV25-1, with D tentatively TRBD1 (6 bases). V gave up 2 bases and J gave up 9 bases, with 14 bases separating them. There are 15 residues in the CDR3. Germline V gene data show CDR1 as MGHDK and CDR2 as SYGVNS. DNA for the CDR3: TGTGCCAGCAGTGAAAACGGCAGGGGATCTTCACCCCTCCACTTT. Protein: CASSENGRGSSPLHF.

This chain uses TRBV6-5 with TRBJ2-7; the match to TRBD1 covers 9 bases. Germline V gives CDR1 MNHEY, CDR2 SVGAGI. The trim removed 4 bases at V and 6 bases at J, leaving 13 bases unmatched. This CDR3 contains 16 residues. The CDR3 is CASSLTGTGSKGEQYF. Written as DNA, the CDR3 is TGTGCCAGCAGTTTAACCGGGACAGGGTCTAAAGGCGAGCAGTACTTC.

J is TRBJ2-7 and V is TRBV9; possible D gene TRBD2, 5 bases. Germline V CDR1 and CDR2: SGDLS, YYNGEE. This CDR3 is 14 amino acids long. V dropped 0 bases and J dropped 6 bases, with 13 bases sitting between them. The CDR3 DNA is TGTGCCAGCAGCGTAGCCGGGGTTGCGTCCGAGCAGTACTTC. Amino acids: CASSVAGVASEQYF.

The chain couples TRBV7-9 to TRBJ1-4; D is ambiguous. The V gene's germline CDR1 is SEHNR and CDR2 FQNEAQ (reference sequence). The CDR3 totals 12 residues. V lost 6 bases to trimming and J lost 8 bases, with 10 bases between them. The CDR3 reads CASSSGMEKLFF. CDR3 coding DNA: TGTGCCAGCAGTTCGGGGATGGAAAAACTGTTTTTT.

This rearrangement joins TRBV6-5 to TRBJ2-3; D gene uncertain. The CDR3 runs 13 residues. Between the trimmed V and J ends, which lost 0 bases and 2 bases, there was a span of 3 bases. Germline V gene lookup returns CDR1 MNHEY and CDR2 SVGAGI. The chain's CDR3 is CASSYSDTDTQYF. Here the CDR3 DNA reads TGTGCCAGCAGTTACTCGGACACAGATACGCAGTATTTT.

The chain employs TRBV18 and TRBJ1-5; D gene unclear. CDR1 KGHSH and CDR2 LQKENI come from the germline V gene. V was cut by 2 bases and J by 5 bases, with 13 bases left in between. The CDR3 spans 15 residues. The CDR3 region is CASSPSSGRDQPQHF. Here the CDR3 DNA reads TGTGCCAGCTCACCATCATCAGGTAGGGATCAGCCCCAGCATTTT. The full variable domain, with the rest looked up from reference TRBV18 and TRBJ1-5, is NAGVMQNPRHLVRRRGQEARLRCSPMKGHSHVYWYRQLPEEGLKFMVYLQKENIIDESGMPKERFSAEFPKEGPSILRIQQVVRGDSAAYFCASSPSSGRDQPQHFGDGTRLSIL.

To note about this clone: At one end, the junction sequence differs from germline, possibly due to a read error. The genes are TRBV27 and TRBJ1-2; maybe TRBD1 (5 bases). This CDR3 spans 13 amino acids. CDR1 and CDR2 from the germline V gene are MNHEY and SMNVEV (reference sequence). The CDR3 nucleotides are TGTGCCAGCAGATTATACCAGGGCTATGGCTACACCTTC. Residues: CASRLYQGYGYTF.

The gene calls are TRBV10-1 and TRBJ2-3; D uncertain. The CDR3 loop spans 11 amino acids. From germline, CDR1 is WNHNN and CDR2 SYGVQD (reference sequence). V shed 8 bases and J shed 6 bases, with 9 bases lying between them. The CDR3: CASSAGDTQYF. The CDR3 bases are TGCGCCAGCTCCGCCGGGGATACGCAGTATTTT.

The rearrangement joins TRBV6-1 to TRBJ2-1; TRBD1 or TRBD2 may be the D gene (7 bases each). The CDR3 extends over 15 amino acids. CDR1 MNHNS and CDR2 SASEGT come from the germline V gene. V was clipped by 1 base and J by 6 bases, with 13 bases between them. This CDR3 is CASSEDQGGFNEQFF. CDR3 DNA sequence: TGTGCCAGCAGTGAAGACCAGGGGGGGTTCAATGAGCAGTTCTTC.

V usage is TRBV5-1 and J usage is TRBJ1-5; D gene unclear. The germline gives CDR1 SGHRS, CDR2 YFSETQ. This CDR3 spans 15 amino acids. V was clipped by 4 bases and J by 5 bases, with 16 bases between them. CDR3 residues: CASSPEGEGYQPQHF. In nucleotides, the CDR3 is TGCGCCAGCAGCCCGGAAGGTGAAGGGTATCAGCCCCAGCATTTT.

The chain carries TRBV18 and TRBJ2-1; D possibly corresponds to TRBD1 (5 bases). V was cut by 1 base and J by 4 bases, with 8 bases left in between. This CDR3 has 14 residues. The germline V gene has CDR1 KGHSH and CDR2 LQKENI. The DNA for the CDR3 is TGTGCCAGCTCACCACTCGACAGATACAATGAGCAGTTCTTC. Translating it yields CASSPLDRYNEQFF.

CDR3 protein: CASSEYGHFNTEAFF. Here the CDR3 DNA reads TGTGCCAGCAGTGAATACGGTCACTTTAACACTGAAGCTTTCTTT. The V call is TRBV25-1, the J call TRBJ1-1; no firm D call. Between the trimmed V and J ends, which lost 0 bases and 2 bases, there was a span of 10 bases. The CDR3 totals 15 residues. CDR1 is MGHDK, CDR2 SYGVNS, per germline.

The V call is TRBV7-2, the J call TRBJ1-3; 8 bases line up with TRBD1. There are 15 residues in the CDR3. Trimming took 3 bases from V and 3 from J; bases not matched to a gene: 4. The germline CDR1 and CDR2 sequences are SGHTA and FQGNSA. The CDR3 nucleotides are TGTGCCAGCAGCTTCACAGGGGGAATTGGAAACACCATATATTTT. Protein sequence: CASSFTGGIGNTIYF.

V is TRBV24-1 and J is TRBJ1-2, with 10 bases that match TRBD1. Germline V gene data show CDR1 as KGHDR and CDR2 as SFDVKD. The CDR3 totals 15 residues. Germline trimming cut 3 bases from V and 8 bases from J; bases unmatched to any gene: 8. DNA for the CDR3: TGTGCCACCAGTGATCGCGACAGGGGGCCTCACGGCTACACCTTC. Its protein is CATSDRDRGPHGYTF.

The chain is built from TRBV6-5 and TRBJ1-2; maybe TRBD1 (6 bases). Germline lookup yields CDR1 MNHEY and CDR2 SVGAGI. The ends were cut back, 7 bases at V and 0 bases at J, with 12 bases in the middle. The CDR3 covers 14 residues. The CDR3: CASNGQPANYGYTF. The CDR3 nucleotides are TGTGCCAGCAACGGACAGCCAGCTAACTATGGCTACACCTTC.

This chain links TRBV6-5 with TRBJ2-5; 7 bases align to TRBD1. Germline-derived CDR1 and CDR2 are MNHEY and SVGAGI. The CDR3 runs 15 residues. Unmatched junction bases numbered 8, after V lost 4 bases and J lost 3 bases. The CDR3 coding sequence is TGTGCCAGCAGTTTCCGCGCCGGGACAGAAGAGACCCAGTACTTC. It translates to CASSFRAGTEETQYF.

The rearrangement joins TRBV24-1 to TRBJ2-1; D is uncertain. The CDR3 totals 13 residues. V lost 7 bases, J lost 9 bases, and 15 bases lay in between. CDR1 is KGHDR, CDR2 SFDVKD, per germline. The CDR3 loop reads CATSGQANGEQFF. The CDR3 DNA is TGTGCCACCAGCGGGCAAGCGAACGGTGAGCAGTTCTTC.

The rearrangement uses TRBV10-3 and TRBJ1-3; TRBD1 agrees at 9 bases. CDR1 is ENHRY and CDR2 is SYGVKD in the germline V gene. V lost 6 bases, J lost 2 bases, and 5 bases stayed unmatched. CDR3 length: 15 residues. In DNA, the CDR3 is TGTGCCATCAGGGGGACAGGGATGACTGGAAACACCATATATTTT. Encoded protein: CAIRGTGMTGNTIYF.

The chain recombines TRBV2 with TRBJ2-1, with D possibly matching TRBD1 (6 bases). Trimming left V 9 bases short and J 0 bases short, with 18 bases between. This CDR3 spans 16 amino acids. Germline V gene lookup returns CDR1 SNHLY and CDR2 FYNNEI. The CDR3 sequence is CASPPTGQGSYNEQFF. The DNA for the CDR3 is TGTGCCAGTCCTCCTACAGGGCAAGGCTCCTACAATGAGCAGTTCTTC.